The 9 T cell receptor beta chains given below trace back to one sample, sequenced in a study of T cell responses to AZD1222 COVID-19 vaccine. Repertoires were generated with immunoSEQ multiplex PCR, while TCRdb's copy carries only in-frame clones and drops some. The profile shows around 74,000 clones, just over 90% of them singletons. The material was peripheral blood, obtained on day 0 of MenACWY control vaccination. The source of these receptors is an adult in good health.

This clone was recorded once. The chain has TRBV2 and TRBJ2-2; D is unresolved. CDR3 length equals 13 residues. Trimming removed 7 bases at V and 6 bases at J, with 12 bases between. Germline values: CDR1 SNHLY, CDR2 FYNNEI. The CDR3 sequence is CASKGGEAGELFF. CDR3 DNA: TGTGCCAGCAAGGGCGGCGAGGCCGGGGAGCTGTTTTTT.

The chain joins TRBV18 to TRBJ1-5; TRBD1 might be the D (5 bases). The germline CDR1 and CDR2 sequences are KGHSH and LQKENI. Trimming removed 6 bases at V and 6 bases at J, with 9 bases between. The CDR3 is 12 residues long. CDR3 nucleotide sequence: TGTGCCAGCTCCACAGGAGGTCAGCCCCAGCATTTT. This translates into CASSTGGQPQHF.

The rearrangement joins TRBV7-2 to TRBJ1-6; TRBD1 matches at 7 bases. With 1 base clipped from V and 9 bases from J, the junction kept 15 bases outside the gene matches. This CDR3 comprises 18 residues. CDR1 is SGHTA and CDR2 is FQGNSA in the germline V gene. CDR3 sequence (DNA): TGTGCCAGCAGCTTAGTCCCCTTGGACAGGCTTGGAGTTTCACCCCTCCACTTT. It is translated as CASSLVPLDRLGVSPLHF. Drawing the rest from reference TRBV7-2 and TRBJ1-6, the complete variable domain is GAGVSQSPSNKVTEKGKDVELRCDPISGHTALYWYRQSLGQGLEFLIYFQGNSAPDKSGLPSDRFSAERTGGSVSTLTIQRTQQEDSAVYLCASSLVPLDRLGVSPLHFGNGTRLTVT.

This chain uses TRBV5-6 with TRBJ1-5; D is undetermined. The germline CDR1 and CDR2 sequences are SGHDT and YYEEEE. V lost 1 base and J 6 bases, leaving 5 bases between the germline ends. The CDR3 runs 12 residues. The CDR3 coding sequence is TGTGCCAGCAGCTTGTACGGTCAGCCCCAGCATTTT. It encodes CASSLYGQPQHF.

This chain joins TRBV7-2 and TRBJ2-5; perhaps TRBD1 as D (5 bases). The CDR3 covers 13 residues. Germline-derived CDR1 and CDR2 are SGHTA and FQGNSA. V was cut by 1 base and J by 2 bases, with 5 bases left in between. The CDR3 DNA sequence: TGTGCCAGCAGCTTAGGACAGCAAGAGACCCAGTACTTC. This translates into CASSLGQQETQYF.

The rearrangement joins TRBV10-3 to TRBJ2-2; 9 bases agree with TRBD2. The CDR3 length is 17 residues. V gave up 2 bases and J gave up 0 bases; unmatched junction bases: 4. Looked up from germline, CDR1 is ENHRY and CDR2 is SYGVKD. CDR3 bases: TGTGCCATCAGTGAGAGTAGCGGGGGCCCGAACACCGGGGAGCTGTTTTTT. This codes for CAISESSGGPNTGELFF.

The chain carries TRBV6-4 and TRBJ2-5, with 9 bases fitting TRBD2. V dropped 9 bases and J dropped 3; count of bases not matched to a gene: 14. This CDR3 is 16 amino acids long. Germline-derived CDR1 and CDR2 are MRHNA and SNTAGT. This CDR3 is CARPYFSGGREETQYF. The CDR3 nucleotides are TGTGCCAGACCTTACTTTAGCGGCGGGAGGGAAGAGACCCAGTACTTC.

This chain joins TRBV29-1 and TRBJ1-3; TRBD1 might be the D (5 bases). The CDR3 is 13 amino acids. V was shortened by 2 bases and J by 1 base, with 6 bases between the two germline ends. Germline lookup yields CDR1 SQVTM and CDR2 ANQGSEA. CDR3 residues: CSVEQGSGNTIYF. The DNA for the CDR3 is TGCAGCGTTGAACAGGGATCTGGAAACACCATATATTTT.

This sequence joins TRBV21-1 and TRBJ2-2; the DNA was not used to check the table's D call, TRBD1. TRBV21-1 is classified as a pseudogene. CDR3 length equals 19 residues. In DNA, the CDR3 is TGTGCCAGCAGCAAAGCCAGGGGACAGGGGTGTGAGGTCCACGGGGAGCTGTTTTTT. This sequence encodes CASSKARGQGCEVHGELFF.